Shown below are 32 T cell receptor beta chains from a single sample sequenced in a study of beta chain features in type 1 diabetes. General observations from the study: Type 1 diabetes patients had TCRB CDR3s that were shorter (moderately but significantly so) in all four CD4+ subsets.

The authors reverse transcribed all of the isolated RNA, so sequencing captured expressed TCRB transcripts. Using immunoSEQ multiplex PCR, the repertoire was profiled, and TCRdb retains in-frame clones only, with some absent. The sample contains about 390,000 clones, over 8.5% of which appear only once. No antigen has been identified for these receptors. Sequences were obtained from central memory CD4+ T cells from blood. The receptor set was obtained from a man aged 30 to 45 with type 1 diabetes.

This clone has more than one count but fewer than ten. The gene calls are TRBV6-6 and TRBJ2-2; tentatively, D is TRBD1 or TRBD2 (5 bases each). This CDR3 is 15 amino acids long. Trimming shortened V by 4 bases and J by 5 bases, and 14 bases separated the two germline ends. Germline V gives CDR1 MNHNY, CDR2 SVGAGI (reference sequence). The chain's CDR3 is CASSFRGEMTGELFF. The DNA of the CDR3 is TGTGCCAGCAGTTTCCGAGGGGAGATGACCGGGGAGCTGTTTTTT.

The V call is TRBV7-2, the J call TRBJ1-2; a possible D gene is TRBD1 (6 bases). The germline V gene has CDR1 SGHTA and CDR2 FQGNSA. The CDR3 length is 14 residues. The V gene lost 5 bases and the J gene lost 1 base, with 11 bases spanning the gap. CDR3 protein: CASSLGGINYGYTF. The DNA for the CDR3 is TGTGCCAGCAGCCTAGGGGGGATTAACTATGGCTACACCTTC.

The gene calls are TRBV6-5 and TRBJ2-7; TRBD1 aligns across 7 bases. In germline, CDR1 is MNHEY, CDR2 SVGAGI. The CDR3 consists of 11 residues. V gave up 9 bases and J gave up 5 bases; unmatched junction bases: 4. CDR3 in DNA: TGTGCCAGTCACAGGGGTAACGAGCAGTACTTC. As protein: CASHRGNEQYF.

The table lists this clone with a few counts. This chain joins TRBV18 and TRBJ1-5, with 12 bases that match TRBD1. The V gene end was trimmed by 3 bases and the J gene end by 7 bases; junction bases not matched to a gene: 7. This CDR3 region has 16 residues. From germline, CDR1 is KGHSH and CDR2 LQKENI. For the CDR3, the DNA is TGTGCCAGCTCACCCTCCGGGACAGGGGGCGGGCAGCCCCAGCATTTT. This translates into CASSPSGTGGGQPQHF.

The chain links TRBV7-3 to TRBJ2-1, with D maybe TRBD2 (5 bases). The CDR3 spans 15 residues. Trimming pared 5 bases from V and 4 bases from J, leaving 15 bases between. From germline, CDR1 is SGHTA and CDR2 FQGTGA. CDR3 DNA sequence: TGTGCCAGCAGCCAGAGCGGTTCAGGTTACAATGAGCAGTTCTTC. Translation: CASSQSGSGYNEQFF.

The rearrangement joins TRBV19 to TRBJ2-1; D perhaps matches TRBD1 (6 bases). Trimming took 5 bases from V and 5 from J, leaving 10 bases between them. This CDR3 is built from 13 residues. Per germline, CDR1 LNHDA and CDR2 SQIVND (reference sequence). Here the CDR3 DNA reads TGTGCCAGTAGTGTACAGGGTAACAATGAGCAGTTCTTC. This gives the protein CASSVQGNNEQFF.

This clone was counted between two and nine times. The CDR3 loop is CASSLGASSTDTQYF. CDR3 DNA sequence: TGCGCCAGCAGCTTGGGGGCGTCTAGCACAGATACGCAGTATTTT. V gene TRBV5-1 combines with J gene TRBJ2-3, with D unclear. CDR1 SGHRS and CDR2 YFSETQ come from the germline V gene. Trimming cost V 0 bases and J 0 bases, with 8 bases left between them. The CDR3 sequence is 15 residues long. Full variable domain (remainder filled in from reference TRBV5-1 and TRBJ2-3): KAGVTQTPRYLIKTRGQQVTLSCSPISGHRSVSWYQQTPGQGLQFLFEYFSETQRNKGNFPGRFSGRQFSNSRSEMNVSTLELGDSALYLCASSLGASSTDTQYFGPGTRLTVL.

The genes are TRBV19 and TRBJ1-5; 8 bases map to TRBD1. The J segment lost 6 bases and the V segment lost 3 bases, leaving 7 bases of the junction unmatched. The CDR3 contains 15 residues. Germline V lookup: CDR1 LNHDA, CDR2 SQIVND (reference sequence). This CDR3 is CASSIRAGGGQPQHF. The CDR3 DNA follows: TGTGCCAGTAGTATTCGGGCAGGGGGCGGTCAGCCCCAGCATTTT. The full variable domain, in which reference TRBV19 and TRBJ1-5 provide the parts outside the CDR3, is DGGITQSPKYLFRKEGQNVTLSCEQNLNHDAMYWYRQDPGQGLRLIYYSQIVNDFQKGDIAEGYSVSREKKESFPLTVTSAQKNPTAFYLCASSIRAGGGQPQHFGDGTRLSIL.

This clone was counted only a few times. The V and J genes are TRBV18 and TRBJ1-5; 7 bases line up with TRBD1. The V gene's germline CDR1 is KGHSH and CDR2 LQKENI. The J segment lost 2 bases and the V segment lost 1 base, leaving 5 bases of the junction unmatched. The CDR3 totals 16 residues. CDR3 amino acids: CASSPLEGAGNQPQHF. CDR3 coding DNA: TGTGCCAGCTCACCACTTGAGGGGGCAGGCAATCAGCCCCAGCATTTT.

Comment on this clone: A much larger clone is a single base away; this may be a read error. The CDR3 nucleotides read TGTGCCAGCAGGTCTGGGGCCAACGTCCTGACTTTC. Its protein product is CASRSGANVLTF. The chain recombines TRBV7-6 with TRBJ2-6; D uncertain. CDR3 size: 12 residues. Germline-derived CDR1 and CDR2 are SGHVS and FNYEAQ. Trimming stripped 6 bases from V and 1 base from J, with 1 base between.

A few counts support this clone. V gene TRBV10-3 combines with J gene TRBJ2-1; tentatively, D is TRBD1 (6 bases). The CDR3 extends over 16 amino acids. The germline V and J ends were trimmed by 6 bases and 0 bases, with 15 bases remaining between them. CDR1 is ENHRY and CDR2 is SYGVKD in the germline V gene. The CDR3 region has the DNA TGTGCCATCAGACCCCAAACAGGGAACTCCTACAATGAGCAGTTCTTC. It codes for CAIRPQTGNSYNEQFF.

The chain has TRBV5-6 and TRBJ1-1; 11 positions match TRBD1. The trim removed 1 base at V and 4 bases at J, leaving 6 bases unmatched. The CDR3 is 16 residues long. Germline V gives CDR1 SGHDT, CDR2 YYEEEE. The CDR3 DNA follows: TGTGCCAGCAGCTTGTATCGGGACAGGGGGATCACTGAAGCTTTCTTT. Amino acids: CASSLYRDRGITEAFF.

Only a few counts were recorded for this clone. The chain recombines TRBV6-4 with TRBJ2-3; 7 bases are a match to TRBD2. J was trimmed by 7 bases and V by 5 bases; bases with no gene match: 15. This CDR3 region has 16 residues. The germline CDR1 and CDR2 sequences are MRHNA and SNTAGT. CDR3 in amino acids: CASSRLAAGSGYTQYF. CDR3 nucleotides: TGTGCCAGCAGTCGACTAGCAGCGGGATCCGGTTATACGCAGTATTTT.

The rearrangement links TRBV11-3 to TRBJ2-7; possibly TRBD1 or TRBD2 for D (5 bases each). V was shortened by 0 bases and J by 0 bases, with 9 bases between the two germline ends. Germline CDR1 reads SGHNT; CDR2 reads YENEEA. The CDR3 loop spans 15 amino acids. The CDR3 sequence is CASSLDGTDSYEQYF. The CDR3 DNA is TGTGCCAGCAGCTTAGATGGGACGGACTCCTACGAGCAGTACTTC.

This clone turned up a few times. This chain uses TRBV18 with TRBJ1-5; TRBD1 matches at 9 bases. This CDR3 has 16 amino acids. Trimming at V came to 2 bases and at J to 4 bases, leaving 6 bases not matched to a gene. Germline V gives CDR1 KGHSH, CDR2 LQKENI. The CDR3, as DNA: TGTGCCAGCTCACCAAGCGGGGACAGGGTGAATCAGCCCCAGCATTTT. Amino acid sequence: CASSPSGDRVNQPQHF.

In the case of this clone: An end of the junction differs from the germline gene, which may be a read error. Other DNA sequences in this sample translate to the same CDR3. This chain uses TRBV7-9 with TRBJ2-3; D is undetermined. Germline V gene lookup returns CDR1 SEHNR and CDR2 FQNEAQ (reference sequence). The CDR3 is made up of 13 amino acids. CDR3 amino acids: CASSLDSTDTQYF. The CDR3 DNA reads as TGCGCCAGCAGCTTGGATAGCACAGATACGCAGTATTTT.

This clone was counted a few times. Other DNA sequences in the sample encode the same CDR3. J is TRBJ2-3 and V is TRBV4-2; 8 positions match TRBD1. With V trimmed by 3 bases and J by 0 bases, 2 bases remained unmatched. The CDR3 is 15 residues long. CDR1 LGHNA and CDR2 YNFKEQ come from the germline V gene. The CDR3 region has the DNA TGTGCCAGCAGCCAGAGACAGGGGAGCACAGATACGCAGTATTTT. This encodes CASSQRQGSTDTQYF.

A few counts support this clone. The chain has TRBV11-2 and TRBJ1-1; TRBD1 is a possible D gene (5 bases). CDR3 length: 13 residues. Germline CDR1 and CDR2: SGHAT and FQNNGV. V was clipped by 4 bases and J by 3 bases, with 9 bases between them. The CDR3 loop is CASSSQGDTEAFF. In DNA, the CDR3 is TGTGCCAGCAGCTCACAAGGGGACACTGAAGCTTTCTTT.

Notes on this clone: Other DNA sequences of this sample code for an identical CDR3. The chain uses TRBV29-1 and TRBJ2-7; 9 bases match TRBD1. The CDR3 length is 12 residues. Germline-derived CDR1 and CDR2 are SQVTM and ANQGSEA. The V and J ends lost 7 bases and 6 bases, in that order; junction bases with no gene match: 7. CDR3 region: CSGGQGGSEQYF. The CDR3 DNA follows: TGCAGCGGGGGACAGGGAGGCTCCGAGCAGTACTTC.

The CDR3 spells CASSPLIAGGQETQYF. For the CDR3, the DNA is TGCGCCAGCAGCCCGCTTATAGCGGGAGGCCAAGAGACCCAGTACTTC. The rearrangement joins TRBV5-1 to TRBJ2-5; 10 bases are shared with TRBD2. Germline-derived CDR1 and CDR2 are SGHRS and YFSETQ. The CDR3 length is 16 residues. The ends lost 4 bases at V and 1 base at J; junction bases unmatched: 7.

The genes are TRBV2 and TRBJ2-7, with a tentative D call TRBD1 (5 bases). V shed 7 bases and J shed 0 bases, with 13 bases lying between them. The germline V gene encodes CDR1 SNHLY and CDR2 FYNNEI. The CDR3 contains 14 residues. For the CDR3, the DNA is TGTGCCAGCATGGGGCCGTTGGTCTCCTACGAGCAGTACTTC. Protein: CASMGPLVSYEQYF.

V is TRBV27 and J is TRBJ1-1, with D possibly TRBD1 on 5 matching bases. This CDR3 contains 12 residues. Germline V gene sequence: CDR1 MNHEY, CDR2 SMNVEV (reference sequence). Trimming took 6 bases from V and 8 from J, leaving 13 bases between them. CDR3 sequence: CASSQRDGEAFF. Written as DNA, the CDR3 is TGTGCCAGCAGCCAGAGGGACGGGGAAGCTTTCTTT.

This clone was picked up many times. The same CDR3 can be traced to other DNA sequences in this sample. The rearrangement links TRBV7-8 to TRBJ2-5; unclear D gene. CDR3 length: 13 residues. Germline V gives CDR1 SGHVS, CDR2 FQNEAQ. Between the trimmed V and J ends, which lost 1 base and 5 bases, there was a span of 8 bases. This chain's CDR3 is CASSLGDAETQYF. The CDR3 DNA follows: TGTGCCAGCAGCTTAGGGGATGCGGAGACCCAGTACTTC.

The CDR3 DNA reads as TGTGCCAGCAGCGCGTCTAAGAGGTATACTGAAGCTTTCTTT. It codes for CASSASKRYTEAFF. V and J are TRBV7-2 and TRBJ1-1; no clear D gene. This CDR3 has 14 amino acids. V was trimmed by 5 bases and J by 5 bases, leaving 15 bases between them. The germline V gene encodes CDR1 SGHTA and CDR2 FQGNSA.

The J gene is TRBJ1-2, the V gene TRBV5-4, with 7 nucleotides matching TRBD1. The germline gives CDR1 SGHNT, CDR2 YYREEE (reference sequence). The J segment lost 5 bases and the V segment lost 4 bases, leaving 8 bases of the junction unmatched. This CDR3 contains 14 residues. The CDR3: CASSGGQLGYGYTF. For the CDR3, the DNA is TGTGCCAGCAGCGGGGGACAGTTGGGTTATGGCTACACCTTC.

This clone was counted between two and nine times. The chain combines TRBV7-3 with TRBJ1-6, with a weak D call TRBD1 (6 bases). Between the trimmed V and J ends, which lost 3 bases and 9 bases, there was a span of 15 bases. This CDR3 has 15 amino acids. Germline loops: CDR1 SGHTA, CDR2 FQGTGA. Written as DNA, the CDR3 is TGTGCCAGCAGCTTCTCAACAGGGTTGGTTTCACCCCTCCACTTT. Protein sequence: CASSFSTGLVSPLHF.

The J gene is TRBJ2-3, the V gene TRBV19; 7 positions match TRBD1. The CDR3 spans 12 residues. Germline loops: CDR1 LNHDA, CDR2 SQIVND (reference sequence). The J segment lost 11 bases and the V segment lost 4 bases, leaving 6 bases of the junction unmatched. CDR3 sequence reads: CASSTPGQRQYF. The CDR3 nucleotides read TGTGCCAGTAGTACACCGGGACAGAGGCAGTATTTT.

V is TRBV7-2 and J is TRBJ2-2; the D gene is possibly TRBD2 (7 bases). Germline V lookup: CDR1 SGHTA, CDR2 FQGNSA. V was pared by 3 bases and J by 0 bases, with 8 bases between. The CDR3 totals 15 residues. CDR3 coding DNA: TGTGCCAGCAGCTTGGGGGGGCCGAACACCGGGGAGCTGTTTTTT. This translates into CASSLGGPNTGELFF.

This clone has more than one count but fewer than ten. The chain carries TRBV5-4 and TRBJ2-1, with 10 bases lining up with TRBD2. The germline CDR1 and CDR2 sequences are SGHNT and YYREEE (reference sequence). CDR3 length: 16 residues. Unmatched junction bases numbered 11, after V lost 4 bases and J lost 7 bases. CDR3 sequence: CASSPRGLAFENEQFF. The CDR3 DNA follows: TGTGCCAGCAGCCCAAGGGGACTAGCGTTTGAGAATGAGCAGTTCTTC.

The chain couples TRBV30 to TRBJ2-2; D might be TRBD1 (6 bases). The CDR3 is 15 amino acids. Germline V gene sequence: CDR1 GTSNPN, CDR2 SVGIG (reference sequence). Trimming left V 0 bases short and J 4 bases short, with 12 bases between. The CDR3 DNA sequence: TGTGCCTGGAGTGTATATATAGGGGGCACCGGGGAGCTGTTTTTT. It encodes CAWSVYIGGTGELFF.

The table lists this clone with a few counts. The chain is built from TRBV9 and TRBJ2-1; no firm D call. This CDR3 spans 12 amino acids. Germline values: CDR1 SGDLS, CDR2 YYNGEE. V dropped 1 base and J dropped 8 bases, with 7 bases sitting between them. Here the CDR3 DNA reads TGTGCCAGCAGCGTACTCGGCTATGAGCAGTTCTTC. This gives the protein CASSVLGYEQFF.

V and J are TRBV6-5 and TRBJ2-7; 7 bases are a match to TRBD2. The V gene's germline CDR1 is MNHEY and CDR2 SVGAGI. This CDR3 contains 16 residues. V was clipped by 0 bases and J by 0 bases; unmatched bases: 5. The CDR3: CASSYSGGSNSYEQYF. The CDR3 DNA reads TGTGCCAGCAGTTACTCGGGGGGGTCCAACTCCTACGAGCAGTACTTC.